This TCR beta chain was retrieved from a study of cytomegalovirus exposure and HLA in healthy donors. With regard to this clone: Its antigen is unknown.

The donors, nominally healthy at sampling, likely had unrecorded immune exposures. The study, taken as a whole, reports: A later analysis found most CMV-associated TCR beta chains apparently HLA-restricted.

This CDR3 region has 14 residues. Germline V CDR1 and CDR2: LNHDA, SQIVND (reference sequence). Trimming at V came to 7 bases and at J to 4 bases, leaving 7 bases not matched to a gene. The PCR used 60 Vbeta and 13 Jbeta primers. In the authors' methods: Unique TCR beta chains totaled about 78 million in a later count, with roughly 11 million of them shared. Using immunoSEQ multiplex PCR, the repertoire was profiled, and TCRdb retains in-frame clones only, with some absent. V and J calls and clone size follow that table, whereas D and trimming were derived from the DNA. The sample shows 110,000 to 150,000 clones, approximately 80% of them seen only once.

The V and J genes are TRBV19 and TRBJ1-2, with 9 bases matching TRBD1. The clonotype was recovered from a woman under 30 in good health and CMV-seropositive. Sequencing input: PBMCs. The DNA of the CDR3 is TGTGCCAGTAAATTTACAGGGGGCGGCTATGGCTACACCTTC. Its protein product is CASKFTGGGYGYTF.